This T cell receptor beta chain was retrieved from a study of monozygotic twins with inflammatory bowel disease. TCRdb re-called the 5' RACE reads and shows each CDR3 protein once, DNA omitted. The sample has 90,000 to 110,000 distinct CDR3 sequences; the top ten hold around an eighth. CDR3 length: 15 residues. CDR1 is DFQATT, CDR2 SNEGSKA, per germline (reference sequence). The gene calls are TRBV20-1 and TRBJ1-4. The TCR comes from a human donor with ulcerative colitis or Crohn's disease, or a healthy co-twin of an affected twin (not recorded which). The sequencing sample was made of blood. The CDR3 reads CSARPREGLGEKLFF.